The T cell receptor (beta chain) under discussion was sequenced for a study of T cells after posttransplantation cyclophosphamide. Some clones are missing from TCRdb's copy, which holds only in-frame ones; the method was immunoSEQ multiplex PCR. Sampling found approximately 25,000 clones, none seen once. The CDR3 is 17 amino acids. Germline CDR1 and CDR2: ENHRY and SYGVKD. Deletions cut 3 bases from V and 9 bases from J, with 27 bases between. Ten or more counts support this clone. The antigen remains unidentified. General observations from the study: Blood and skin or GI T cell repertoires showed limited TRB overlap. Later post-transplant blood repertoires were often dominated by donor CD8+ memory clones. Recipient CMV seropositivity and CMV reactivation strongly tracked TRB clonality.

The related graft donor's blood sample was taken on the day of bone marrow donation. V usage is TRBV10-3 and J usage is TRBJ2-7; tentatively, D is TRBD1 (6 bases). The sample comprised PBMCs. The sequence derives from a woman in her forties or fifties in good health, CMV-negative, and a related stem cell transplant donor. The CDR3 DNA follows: TGTGCCATCAGTGATAACAGGGTCGGAGGTTTGCCTGAGGGGCAGTACTTC. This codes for CAISDNRVGGLPEGQYF.